This TCR beta chain emerged from a study of cytomegalovirus exposure and HLA in healthy donors. Points from the study as a whole: Presence/absence analyses treated sequencing depth as roughly uniform across donors. Apparent HLA restriction characterized most CMV-associated TCR beta chains in a later analysis.

Use of 60 Vbeta and 13 Jbeta primers characterized the PCR. The assay was immunoSEQ multiplex PCR, and TCRdb's table has in-frame clones only and misses some. The sample lists 200,000 to 250,000 clones, roughly 84% occurring once. Each donor's status was that of a healthy bone marrow donor. Germline V gene sequence: CDR1 SGHVS, CDR2 FQNEAQ. The CDR3 is made up of 15 amino acids. V was shortened by 2 bases and J by 5 bases, with 13 bases between the two germline ends. Notes on this clone: What it recognizes is unknown.

Sample: PBMCs. The V gene is TRBV7-8, the J gene TRBJ2-1; TRBD1 is a possible D gene (5 bases). This sequence originates from a human donor in good health. The CDR3 sequence is CASSLIGALDNEQFF. The CDR3 region has the DNA TGTGCCAGCAGCTTAATTGGGGCCCTGGACAATGAGCAGTTCTTC.